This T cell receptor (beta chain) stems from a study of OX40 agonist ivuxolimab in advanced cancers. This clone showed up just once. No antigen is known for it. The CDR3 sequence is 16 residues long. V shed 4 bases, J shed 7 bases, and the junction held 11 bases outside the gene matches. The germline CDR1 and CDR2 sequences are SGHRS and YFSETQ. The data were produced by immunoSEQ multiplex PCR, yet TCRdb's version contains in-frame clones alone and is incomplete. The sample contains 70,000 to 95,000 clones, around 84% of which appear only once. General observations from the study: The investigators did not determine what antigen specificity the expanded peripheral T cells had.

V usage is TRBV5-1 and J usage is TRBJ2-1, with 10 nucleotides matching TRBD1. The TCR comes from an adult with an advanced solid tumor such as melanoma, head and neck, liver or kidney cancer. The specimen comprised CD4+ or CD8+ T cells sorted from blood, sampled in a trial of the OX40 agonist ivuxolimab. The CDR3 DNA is TGCGCCAGCAGCCTGACCGGGACAGGGGCTAGTAATGAGCAGTTCTTC. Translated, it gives CASSLTGTGASNEQFF.